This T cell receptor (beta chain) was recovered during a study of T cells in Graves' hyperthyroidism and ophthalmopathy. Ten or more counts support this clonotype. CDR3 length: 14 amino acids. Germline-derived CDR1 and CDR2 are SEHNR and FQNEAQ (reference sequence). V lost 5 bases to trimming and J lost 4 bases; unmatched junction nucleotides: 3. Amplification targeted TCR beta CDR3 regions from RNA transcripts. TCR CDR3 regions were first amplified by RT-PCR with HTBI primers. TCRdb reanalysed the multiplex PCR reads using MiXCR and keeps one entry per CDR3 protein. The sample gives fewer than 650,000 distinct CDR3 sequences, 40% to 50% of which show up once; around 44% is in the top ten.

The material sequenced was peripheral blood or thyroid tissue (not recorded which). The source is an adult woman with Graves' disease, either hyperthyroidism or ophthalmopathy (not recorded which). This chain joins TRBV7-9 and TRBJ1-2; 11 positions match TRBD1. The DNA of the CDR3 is TGTGCCAGCAGCACAGGACAGGGGGCCTATGGCTACACCTTC. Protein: CASSTGQGAYGYTF.